The 27 T cell receptor beta chains below were found in one sample sequenced in a study of blood T cell repertoires in COVID-19. This table comes from immunoSEQ multiplex PCR, and its TCRdb copy is limited to in-frame clones, with some not included. The data show approximately 250,000 clones, approximately 90% seen once. Sequenced: PBMCs or T cells enriched from blood (not recorded which). The receptors derive from a woman aged 55-70 years in a cohort exposed to, infected with or recovered from COVID-19 (not recorded which).

The chain is built from TRBV7-9 and TRBJ2-7, with 7 bases that match TRBD1. The CDR3 spans 15 residues. From germline, CDR1 is SEHNR and CDR2 FQNEAQ (reference sequence). The V gene end was trimmed by 5 bases and the J gene end by 1 base; junction bases not matched to a gene: 8. The CDR3 DNA is TGTGCCAGCAGCCTCGGACAGGTGGGTTCCTACGAGCAGTACTTC. Residues: CASSLGQVGSYEQYF. Together with reference TRBV7-9 and TRBJ2-7, the CDR3 gives the full variable domain: DTGVSQNPRHKITKRGQNVTFRCDPISEHNRLYWYRQTLGQGPEFLTYFQNEAQLEKSRLLSDRFSAERPKGSFSTLEIQRTEQGDSAMYLCASSLGQVGSYEQYFGPGTRLTVT.

The chain has TRBV28 and TRBJ2-5; TRBD1 matches 7 bases. With V trimmed by 5 bases and J by 5 bases, 11 bases remained unmatched. Germline CDR1 reads MDHEN; CDR2 reads SYDVKM. The CDR3 has 15 residues. CDR3 DNA sequence: TGTGCCAGCAGTCCGTACAGACAGGGAAGGGAGACCCAGTACTTC. As protein: CASSPYRQGRETQYF.

V gene TRBV28 combines with J gene TRBJ2-7; 8 nucleotides agree with TRBD1. Losses at the gene ends were 7 bases for V and 0 bases for J; bases not matched to a gene: 11. Germline CDR1 reads MDHEN; CDR2 reads SYDVKM. The CDR3 covers 16 residues. The CDR3 DNA follows: TGTGCCAGCACCGGACAGGGCCCCTCCATCTCCTACGAGCAGTACTTC. Its protein is CASTGQGPSISYEQYF.

The V call is TRBV18, the J call TRBJ2-7, with 9 bases fitting TRBD2. The CDR3 has 13 amino acids. The germline CDR1 and CDR2 sequences are KGHSH and LQKENI. The J segment lost 3 bases and the V segment lost 6 bases, leaving 3 bases of the junction unmatched. DNA for the CDR3: TGTGCCAGCTCTCTTAGCGGGAGCTACGAGCAGTACTTC. This codes for CASSLSGSYEQYF.

The chain recombines TRBV18 with TRBJ2-1; D might be TRBD2 (6 bases). CDR3 length: 14 amino acids. The V end lost 1 base, the J end lost 6 bases, and 10 bases lay between the germline ends. CDR1 KGHSH and CDR2 LQKENI come from the germline V gene. In DNA, the CDR3 is TGTGCCAGCTCACCACTCGGGGGTACCAATGAGCAGTTCTTC. Translation gives CASSPLGGTNEQFF.

This chain joins TRBV27 and TRBJ2-1, with 9 bases identical to TRBD2. The V and J ends lost 3 bases and 6 bases, in that order; junction bases with no gene match: 18. In germline, CDR1 is MNHEY, CDR2 SMNVEV (reference sequence). The CDR3 covers 19 residues. The chain's CDR3 is CASSFTLGRGLAGPNEQFF. CDR3 coding DNA: TGTGCCAGCAGTTTCACCCTTGGTCGGGGTCTAGCGGGACCCAATGAGCAGTTCTTC.

The chain is built from TRBV19 and TRBJ2-5; D gene uncertain. Germline V lookup: CDR1 LNHDA, CDR2 SQIVND (reference sequence). The germline V and J ends were trimmed by 6 bases and 5 bases, with 10 bases remaining between them. This CDR3 spans 12 amino acids. The CDR3 sequence is CASSLGRETQYF. The CDR3, as DNA: TGTGCCAGTAGCTTAGGCAGGGAGACCCAGTACTTC.

The chain employs TRBV5-4 and TRBJ1-3; 7 bases line up with TRBD1. Germline V gene data show CDR1 as SGHNT and CDR2 as YYREEE (reference sequence). CDR3 length: 14 amino acids. Germline trimming cut 3 bases from V and 2 bases from J; bases unmatched to any gene: 2. The CDR3: CASSSGQAGNTIYF. The DNA of the CDR3 is TGTGCCAGCAGCTCAGGACAGGCTGGAAACACCATATATTTT.

This clone was detected once. V is TRBV9 and J is TRBJ1-3; D is unclear. The CDR3 sequence is 13 residues long. V gave up 1 base and J gave up 8 bases, with 10 bases separating them. Germline CDR1 SGDLS, CDR2 YYNGEE. In DNA, the CDR3 is TGTGCCAGCAGCGTACCGGGATCAGACACCATATATTTT. Its translation: CASSVPGSDTIYF.

This chain links TRBV3-1 (or the pseudogene TRBV3-2) with TRBJ2-5; 7 nucleotides agree with TRBD1. The ends lost 9 bases at V and 2 bases at J; junction bases unmatched: 9. Germline V gives CDR1 LGHDT, CDR2 YNNKEL (reference sequence). The CDR3 loop spans 14 amino acids. For the CDR3, the DNA is TGTGCCAGTAGGTGGCAGGGGGTGCAAGAGACCCAGTACTTC. It encodes CASRWQGVQETQYF.

The chain employs TRBV10-2 and TRBJ2-1; tentative D call: TRBD2 (5 bases). This CDR3 comprises 15 residues. Trimming took 3 bases from V and 2 from J, leaving 11 bases between them. CDR1 WSHSY and CDR2 SAAADI come from the germline V gene. In DNA, the CDR3 is TGCGCCAGCAGTGAAGCGGCCGGCCCCTACAATGAGCAGTTCTTC. Protein product: CASSEAAGPYNEQFF.

The rearrangement links TRBV5-4 to TRBJ1-5, with D possibly TRBD1 on 5 matching bases. Between the trimmed V and J ends, which lost 1 base and 3 bases, there was a span of 8 bases. CDR3 size: 14 residues. The germline gives CDR1 SGHNT, CDR2 YYREEE (reference sequence). The chain's CDR3 is CASSLSGHNQPQHF. CDR3 bases: TGTGCCAGCAGCTTGTCAGGGCACAATCAGCCCCAGCATTTT. Full variable domain (remainder filled in from reference TRBV5-4 and TRBJ1-5): ETGVTQSPTHLIKTRGQQVTLRCSSQSGHNTVSWYQQALGQGPQFIFQYYREEENGRGNFPPRFSGLQFPNYSSELNVNALELDDSALYLCASSLSGHNQPQHFGDGTRLSIL.

The rearrangement joins TRBV3-1 (or the pseudogene TRBV3-2) to TRBJ1-2; D not resolved. CDR1 LGHDT and CDR2 YNNKEL come from the germline V gene (reference sequence). The CDR3 is 14 amino acids. V lost 2 bases and J lost 5, with 12 bases in between. The CDR3 nucleotides are TGTGCCAGCAGCCAATGGGTTTCGGGGTATGGCTACACCTTC. Translated, it gives CASSQWVSGYGYTF.

This rearrangement joins TRBV6-5 to TRBJ2-7; 7 nucleotides line up with TRBD2. The CDR3 spans 15 residues. V lost 8 bases and J lost 7; bases outside the gene matches: 17. Per the germline V gene, CDR1 is MNHEY and CDR2 is SVGAGI. The DNA of the CDR3 is TGTGCCAGCGGGGGGGGGTATTCCCAAACTAGGGAGCAGTACTTC. Its protein is CASGGGYSQTREQYF.

The chain recombines TRBV6-2 or TRBV6-3 with TRBJ2-6; 7 positions match TRBD1. Per germline, CDR1 MNHEY and CDR2 SVGEGT. The junction had 8 bases not matched to a gene; V was cut back by 6 bases and J by 0 bases. The CDR3 is 17 amino acids. The CDR3 DNA sequence: TGTGCCAGCAGCCCCCGACGACAGGGCTCTGGGGCCAACGTCCTGACTTTC. It translates to CASSPRRQGSGANVLTF.

This clone appeared a few times. The chain joins TRBV7-3 to TRBJ2-1, with D possibly being TRBD1 (5 bases). V lost 4 bases, J lost 5 bases, and 9 bases lay in between. Germline V gene data show CDR1 as SGHTA and CDR2 as FQGTGA. The CDR3 covers 13 residues. In nucleotides, the CDR3 is TGTGCCAGCAGCTCGGACACCCACAATGAGCAGTTCTTC. Amino acids: CASSSDTHNEQFF.

The J gene is TRBJ2-5, the V gene TRBV4-2; 8 bases are a match to TRBD1. CDR3 length: 17 residues. Germline-derived CDR1 and CDR2 are LGHNA and YNFKEQ. J lost 5 bases, V lost 0 bases, and 11 bases had no gene match. The CDR3 spells CASSQDLGGQGPETQYF. The CDR3 nucleotides read TGTGCCAGCAGCCAAGATCTAGGAGGACAGGGTCCCGAGACCCAGTACTTC.

This sequence joins TRBV7-3 and TRBJ2-2, with TRBD2 matching over 7 bases. The length of the CDR3 is 17 residues. Germline assignment: CDR1 SGHTA and CDR2 FQGTGA. V was clipped by 4 bases and J by 4 bases; unmatched bases: 12. CDR3 DNA sequence: TGTGCCAGCAGCTCCAGGGTGGCGGGAGTAGGCACCGGGGAGCTGTTTTTT. Amino acids: CASSSRVAGVGTGELFF.

This chain links TRBV28 with TRBJ2-1, with 8 bases that match TRBD2. The V and J ends lost 8 bases and 7 bases, in that order; junction bases with no gene match: 13. Germline V CDR1 and CDR2: MDHEN, SYDVKM. The CDR3 sequence is 15 residues long. The CDR3 nucleotides are TGTGCCAGCTCCTCCCCCTCAGCGGGAGTTAATGAGCAGTTCTTC. It is translated as CASSSPSAGVNEQFF.

The CDR3 reads CASSLGLAGGWSSYNEQFF. The DNA for the CDR3 is TGTGCCAGCAGCTTGGGACTAGCGGGAGGTTGGAGCTCCTACAATGAGCAGTTCTTC. The rearrangement joins TRBV12-1 to TRBJ2-1; TRBD2 is the table's D call and was not checked against the DNA. TRBV12-1 is listed as a pseudogene. The CDR3 covers 19 residues.

The chain links TRBV19 to TRBJ2-3; D possibly corresponds to TRBD1 (5 bases). Per germline, CDR1 LNHDA and CDR2 SQIVND (reference sequence). Trimming stripped 10 bases from V and 0 bases from J, with 11 bases between. This CDR3 has 13 residues. CDR3 amino acids: CATRQGSTDTQYF. In DNA, the CDR3 is TGTGCCACCCGTCAGGGAAGCACAGATACGCAGTATTTT.

The chain recombines TRBV3-1 (or the pseudogene TRBV3-2) with TRBJ1-4; TRBD1 aligns across 9 bases. Germline CDR1 and CDR2: LGHDT and YNNKEL (reference sequence). The CDR3 contains 15 residues. V lost 3 bases to trimming and J lost 10 bases; unmatched junction nucleotides: 9. For the CDR3, the DNA is TGTGCCAGCAGCCACACACCGACAGGGGGTGGAAAACTGTTTTTT. This codes for CASSHTPTGGGKLFF.

This chain links TRBV18 with TRBJ2-4, with D maybe TRBD1 (5 bases). The V gene lost 0 bases and the J gene lost 0 bases, with 9 bases spanning the gap. The CDR3 is made up of 16 amino acids. Per the germline V gene, CDR1 is KGHSH and CDR2 is LQKENI. The CDR3 bases are TGTGCCAGCTCACCACCTATAGGGGTAGCCAAAAACATTCAGTACTTC. This sequence encodes CASSPPIGVAKNIQYF.

The genes are TRBV5-4 and TRBJ2-1; no clear D gene. This CDR3 has 13 residues. CDR1 and CDR2 (germline): SGHNT, YYREEE (reference sequence). V lost 0 bases and J lost 2, with 3 bases in between. DNA for the CDR3: TGTGCCAGCAGCTTGGCCACCTACAATGAGCAGTTCTTC. This encodes CASSLATYNEQFF.

The genes are TRBV5-8 and TRBJ2-1; 15 positions match TRBD2. V shed 4 bases and J 9 bases; nucleotides not matched to a gene: 5. Germline CDR1 reads SGHTS; CDR2 reads YDEGEE. This CDR3 region has 15 residues. The CDR3 here is CASSPGLAGGGEQFF. In DNA, the CDR3 is TGTGCCAGCAGCCCGGGACTAGCGGGAGGCGGTGAGCAGTTCTTC.

The chain uses TRBV18 and TRBJ1-3; D is perhaps TRBD1 (5 bases). The germline V gene encodes CDR1 KGHSH and CDR2 LQKENI. Trimming pared 2 bases from V and 0 bases from J, leaving 11 bases between. The CDR3 sequence is 16 residues long. The CDR3 reads CASSPFGGDSGNTIYF. Here the CDR3 DNA reads TGTGCCAGCTCACCATTTGGAGGGGACTCTGGAAACACCATATATTTT.

This chain connects TRBV18 to TRBJ2-5; 11 positions match TRBD2. V shed 4 bases and J 4 bases; nucleotides not matched to a gene: 5. The germline V gene encodes CDR1 KGHSH and CDR2 LQKENI. This CDR3 spans 15 amino acids. This CDR3 reads CASSLTSGRGETQYF. As DNA, the CDR3 is TGTGCCAGCTCACTCACTAGCGGGAGAGGAGAGACCCAGTACTTC.